The 20 T cell receptor beta chains listed next were all sequenced from one sample in a study of response to subunit inactivated influenza vaccine (dated by TCRdb to 2016 to 2019). The library was prepared using RT-PCR. Instrument on record: Illumina HiSeq 2500. In-frame beta chains were kept once TCRdb had trimmed the public reads at Q25 with fastp and called clones with MiXCR. Identical CDR3 protein sequences are pooled into one entry, listed with their most common genes and DNA. The sample profile shows 500,000 to 600,000 distinct CDR3 sequences; around 15% of them were found once. Together, the top ten hold approximately 10% of the sample. The specimen comprised PBMCs from blood, sampled 12 days after vaccination. The receptor source for this set is a man aged 50 to 59 who received an inactivated influenza vaccine. Donor details come from another sample of the same person, matched by shared clones.

The genes are TRBV27 and TRBJ2-7; the match to TRBD2 covers 8 bases. Looked up from germline, CDR1 is MNHEY and CDR2 is SMNVEV (reference sequence). The CDR3 has 16 residues. V shed 3 bases, J shed 4 bases, and the junction held 11 bases outside the gene matches. This chain's CDR3 is CASSFTSGRSLYEQYF. CDR3 DNA: TGTGCCAGCAGTTTTACCAGCGGGAGAAGTTTATACGAGCAGTACTTC.

The chain combines TRBV20-1 with TRBJ2-1; D ambiguous. The V gene lost 5 bases and the J gene lost 4 bases, with 12 bases spanning the gap. CDR3 length equals 13 residues. Germline assignment: CDR1 DFQATT and CDR2 SNEGSKA (reference sequence). CDR3 residues: CSAAEFRYNEQFF. As DNA, the CDR3 is TGCAGTGCTGCAGAATTCCGTTACAATGAGCAGTTCTTC.

This clonotype has only a few counts. The chain has TRBV9 and TRBJ1-3; no definite D call. The germline gives CDR1 SGDLS, CDR2 YYNGEE. The CDR3 is 16 amino acids. Trimming pared 0 bases from V and 4 bases from J, leaving 14 bases between. CDR3 protein: CASSVGHTGRGNTIYF. The CDR3 DNA sequence: TGTGCCAGCAGCGTAGGACATACGGGTCGCGGAAACACCATATATTTT.

This clonotype showed up just a few times. The chain links TRBV6-2 or TRBV6-3 to TRBJ1-1, with a weak D call TRBD1 (5 bases). Deletions cut 6 bases from V and 2 bases from J, with 13 bases between. The CDR3 sequence is 14 residues long. Germline-derived CDR1 and CDR2 are MNHEY and SVGEGT. The CDR3 DNA sequence: TGTGCCAGCAGCCGACGGGGGGTTAACACTGAAGCTTTCTTT. It translates to CASSRRGVNTEAFF.

The chain has TRBV6-2 or TRBV6-3 and TRBJ2-1; D is possibly TRBD1 (6 bases). The CDR3 runs 15 residues. Germline CDR1 MNHEY, CDR2 SVGEGT. V gave up 9 bases and J gave up 4 bases, with 19 bases separating them. The CDR3, as DNA: TGTGCCAGAGACGCACGGGACAACTATTACAATGAGCAGTTCTTC. Protein: CARDARDNYYNEQFF.

This clonotype has only a few counts. The chain is built from TRBV20-1 and TRBJ1-2, with D tentatively TRBD1 (6 bases). Germline V gives CDR1 DFQATT, CDR2 SNEGSKA (reference sequence). This CDR3 contains 13 residues. Trimming pared 0 bases from V and 6 bases from J, leaving 11 bases between. The CDR3: CSARDETGHGYTF. The CDR3 region has the DNA TGCAGTGCTAGAGATGAAACAGGGCATGGCTACACCTTC.

This clonotype was counted only a few times. J is TRBJ1-1 and V is TRBV7-9, with 8 nucleotides matching TRBD1. Germline V gene data show CDR1 as SEHNR and CDR2 as FQNEAQ (reference sequence). The trim removed 0 bases at V and 6 bases at J, leaving 9 bases unmatched. The CDR3 loop spans 16 amino acids. The CDR3 is CASSLARGQGRAEAFF. CDR3 DNA: TGTGCCAGCAGCTTAGCCCGAGGACAGGGAAGAGCTGAAGCTTTCTTT.

V gene TRBV7-9 combines with J gene TRBJ2-7; no clear D gene. The CDR3 covers 12 residues. Germline V CDR1 and CDR2: SEHNR, FQNEAQ (reference sequence). V was pared by 1 base and J by 7 bases, with 8 bases between. CDR3 sequence (DNA): TGTGCCAGCAGCTTAGAGGGCCGGGAGCAGTACTTC. It yields the protein CASSLEGREQYF.

This clonotype was seen repeatedly, ten times or more. The chain couples TRBV15 to TRBJ2-1, with D perhaps TRBD1 (6 bases). The germline gives CDR1 LNHNV, CDR2 YYDKDF (reference sequence). This CDR3 spans 12 amino acids. V lost 0 bases to trimming and J lost 13 bases, with 10 bases between them. The CDR3 coding sequence is TGTGCCACCAGCAGAGATTCACAGGGCCAGTTCTTC. Its protein product is CATSRDSQGQFF. Complete variable domain (other parts from reference TRBV15 and TRBJ2-1): DAMVIQNPRYQVTQFGKPVTLSCSQTLNHNVMYWYQQKSSQAPKLLFHYYDKDFNNEADTPDNFQSRRPNTSFCFLDIRSPGLGDTAMYLCATSRDSQGQFFGPGTRLTVL.

The J gene is TRBJ2-7, the V gene TRBV4-2; tentatively, D is TRBD2 (6 bases). The CDR3 sequence is 16 residues long. Deletions cut 0 bases from V and 4 bases from J, with 16 bases between. CDR1 LGHNA and CDR2 YNFKEQ come from the germline V gene. The CDR3 spells CASSQEGTGVEYEQYF. In DNA, the CDR3 is TGTGCCAGCAGCCAAGAAGGGACGGGGGTTGAGTACGAGCAGTACTTC.

There are a few counts of this clonotype. The chain joins TRBV12-3 or TRBV12-4 to TRBJ2-1; a possible D gene is TRBD2 (5 bases). The V and J ends lost 5 bases and 3 bases respectively, with 14 bases between them. The CDR3 loop spans 15 amino acids. The CDR3 DNA is TGTGCCAGCAGTCACAGCCCGGGATACTACAATGAGCAGTTCTTC. Its protein is CASSHSPGYYNEQFF.

The V gene is TRBV20-1, the J gene TRBJ1-2; maybe TRBD1 (5 bases). Germline assignment: CDR1 DFQATT and CDR2 SNEGSKA (reference sequence). Trimming shortened V by 5 bases and J by 2 bases, and 24 bases separated the two germline ends. CDR3 size: 17 residues. This chain's CDR3 is CSAPKLPGGKGNYGYTF. In DNA form, the CDR3 reads TGCAGTGCTCCTAAACTACCGGGGGGAAAAGGGAACTATGGCTACACCTTC.

This clonotype was seen a single time. This chain connects TRBV20-1 to TRBJ2-7, with 12 bases lining up with TRBD1. CDR1 and CDR2 from the germline V gene are DFQATT and SNEGSKA (reference sequence). The V gene end was trimmed by 5 bases and the J gene end by 7 bases; junction bases not matched to a gene: 6. The CDR3 loop spans 13 amino acids. The CDR3 DNA sequence: TGCAGTGCTCCGGGACAGGGGGCGGTGGAGCAGTACTTC. Its translation: CSAPGQGAVEQYF.

V usage is TRBV20-1 and J usage is TRBJ2-1; tentatively, D is TRBD2 (6 bases). CDR1 and CDR2 (germline): DFQATT, SNEGSKA (reference sequence). V shed 4 bases and J shed 4 bases, with 11 bases lying between them. This CDR3 comprises 13 residues. The CDR3 loop is CSAITSQYNEQFF. CDR3 in DNA: TGCAGTGCTATAACTAGCCAGTACAATGAGCAGTTCTTC.

On this clonotype: The junction and the germline gene differ at one end; a read error may be behind it. V and J are TRBV5-1 and TRBJ2-5; D is undetermined. Germline CDR1 SGHRS, CDR2 YFSETQ. There are 15 residues in the CDR3. This CDR3 reads CASSFSASPVETQHF. The DNA of the CDR3 is TGCGCCAGCAGCTTTTCTGCCTCTCCGGTAGAGACCCAGCACTTC.

The chain couples TRBV5-1 to TRBJ2-3; 7 nucleotides line up with TRBD1. V was clipped by 4 bases and J by 1 base; unmatched bases: 9. Per the germline V gene, CDR1 is SGHRS and CDR2 is YFSETQ. This CDR3 comprises 16 residues. The CDR3 DNA follows: TGCGCCAGCAGCCTAAATCGGGACAGCGGCACAGATACGCAGTATTTT. Translated: CASSLNRDSGTDTQYF.

V and J are TRBV20-1 and TRBJ1-6, with D maybe TRBD1 (5 bases). Between the trimmed V and J ends, which lost 3 bases and 7 bases, there was a span of 13 bases. Germline V gene lookup returns CDR1 DFQATT and CDR2 SNEGSKA (reference sequence). The CDR3 totals 14 residues. The CDR3 loop is CSASWQGGNSPLHF. In nucleotides, the CDR3 is TGCAGTGCTAGTTGGCAGGGAGGCAATTCACCCCTCCACTTT.

This clonotype was seen a handful of times. The V call is TRBV3-1, the J call TRBJ1-1, with D hard to call. Germline CDR1 LGHDT, CDR2 YNNKEL (reference sequence). This CDR3 has 15 residues. V was shortened by 6 bases and J by 3 bases, with 17 bases between the two germline ends. CDR3: CASSRTPGGDTEAFF. In DNA form, the CDR3 reads TGTGCCAGCAGTCGTACTCCGGGTGGGGACACTGAAGCTTTCTTT.

This clonotype was seen only a few times. The CDR3 is CASSPNSGQETQYF. Written as DNA, the CDR3 is TGTGCCAGCTCACCAAATTCCGGACAAGAGACCCAGTACTTC. The chain uses TRBV18 and TRBJ2-5; D is undetermined. Between the trimmed V and J ends, which lost 2 bases and 2 bases, there was a span of 9 bases. Per the germline V gene, CDR1 is KGHSH and CDR2 is LQKENI. The CDR3 consists of 14 residues.

This clonotype showed up just a few times. V usage is TRBV12-3 or TRBV12-4 and J usage is TRBJ1-1; no clear D gene. The CDR3 loop spans 14 amino acids. Trimming left V 5 bases short and J 6 bases short, with 16 bases between. CDR3 nucleotides: TGTGCCAGCAGTCCGACCCCCACTCGCGCTGAAGCTTTCTTT. Translated: CASSPTPTRAEAFF.